The TCR beta chain under discussion was sequenced for a study of T cell changes during pregnancy in multiple sclerosis. CDR1 and CDR2 (germline): MDHEN, SYDVKM. Trimming removed 3 bases at V and 2 bases at J, with 11 bases between. The CDR3 length is 14 residues. The assay was immunoSEQ multiplex PCR, and TCRdb's table has in-frame clones only and misses some. The sample yields 25,000 to 30,000 clones, roughly 89% seen once. This specimen was CD8+ T cells from peripheral blood mononuclear cells, taken before pregnancy. This receptor was identified in a female donor with multiple sclerosis, enrolled in a pregnancy study. The gene calls are TRBV28 and TRBJ2-7; D possibly corresponds to TRBD2 (6 bases). The CDR3 DNA sequence: TGTGCCAGCAGTTTCTCGGGACTCCCCTACGAGCAGTACTTC. Translated, it gives CASSFSGLPYEQYF.